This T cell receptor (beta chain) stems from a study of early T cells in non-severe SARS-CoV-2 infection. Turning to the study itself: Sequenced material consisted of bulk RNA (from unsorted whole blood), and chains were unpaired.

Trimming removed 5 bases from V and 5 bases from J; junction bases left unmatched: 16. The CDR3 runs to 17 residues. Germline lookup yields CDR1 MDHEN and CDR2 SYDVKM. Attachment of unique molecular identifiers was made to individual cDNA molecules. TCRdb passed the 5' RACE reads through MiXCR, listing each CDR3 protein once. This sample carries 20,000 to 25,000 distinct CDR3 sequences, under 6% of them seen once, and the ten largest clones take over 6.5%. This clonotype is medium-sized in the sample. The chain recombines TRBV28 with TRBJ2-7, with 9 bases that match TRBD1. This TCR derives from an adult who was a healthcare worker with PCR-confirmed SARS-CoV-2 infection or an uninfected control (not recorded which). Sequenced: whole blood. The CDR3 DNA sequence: TGTGCCAGCAGTCTTCAAAACCCGGGACAGGGAAGCCACGAGCAGTACTTC. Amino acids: CASSLQNPGQGSHEQYF. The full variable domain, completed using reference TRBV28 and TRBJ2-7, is DVKVTQSSRYLVKRTGEKVFLECVQDMDHENMFWYRQDPGLGLRLIYFSYDVKMKEKGDIPEGYSVSREKKERFSLILESASTNQTSMYLCASSLQNPGQGSHEQYFGPGTRLTVT.